This T cell receptor (beta chain) was found in a study of OX40 agonist ivuxolimab in advanced cancers. Whole-study context: An agonistic human IgG2 monoclonal antibody against OX40 (CD134) was given.

Germline values: CDR1 SGHTS, CDR2 YDEGEE. The V end lost 3 bases, the J end lost 5 bases, and 21 bases lay between the germline ends. The CDR3 totals 17 residues. Clones were read by immunoSEQ multiplex PCR, and TCRdb kept only the in-frame ones, dropping some. This table holds approximately 39,000 clones, about 85% found once. This sequence was found in an adult with an advanced solid tumor such as melanoma, head and neck, liver or kidney cancer. The genes are TRBV5-8 and TRBJ2-1; D might be TRBD2 (6 bases). Specimen: CD4+ or CD8+ T cells sorted from blood, collected in a trial of the OX40 agonist ivuxolimab. The CDR3 spells CASSSGGSFRTHNEQFF. CDR3 nucleotides: TGTGCCAGCAGCTCCGGGGGTAGTTTCAGGACCCACAATGAGCAGTTCTTC.